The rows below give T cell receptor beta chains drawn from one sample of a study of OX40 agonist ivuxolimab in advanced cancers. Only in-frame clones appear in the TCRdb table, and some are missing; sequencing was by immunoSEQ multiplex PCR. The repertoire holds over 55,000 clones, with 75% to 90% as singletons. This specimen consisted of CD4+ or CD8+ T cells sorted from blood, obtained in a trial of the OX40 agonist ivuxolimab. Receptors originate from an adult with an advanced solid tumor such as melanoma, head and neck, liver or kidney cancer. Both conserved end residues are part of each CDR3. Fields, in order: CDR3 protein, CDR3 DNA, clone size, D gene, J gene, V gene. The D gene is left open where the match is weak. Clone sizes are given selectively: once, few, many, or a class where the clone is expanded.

CASRIQAFGNQPQHF TGTGCCAGCAGGATACAAGCCTTTGGCAATCAGCCCCAGCATTTT - - TRBJ1-5 TRBV6-1
CASIGLYGYNEQFF TGTGCCAGCATAGGACTATACGGCTACAATGAGCAGTTCTTC - - TRBJ2-1 TRBV6-5
CASSLSGGPETQYF TGTGCCAGCAGCTTAAGTGGGGGGCCGGAGACCCAGTACTTC - - TRBJ2-5 TRBV7-2
CSARGGQKGLF TGCAGTGCCAGAGGGGGGCAGAAGGGTCTCTTT - - TRBJ1-1 TRBV20-1
CASSNDRGGTGELFF TGTGCCAGCAGCAATGACAGGGGAGGAACCGGGGAGCTGTTTTTT - TRBD1 TRBJ2-2 TRBV11-3
CASSGAGSYEQYF TGTGCCAGCAGCGGAGCGGGATCCTACGAGCAGTACTTC few TRBD2 TRBJ2-7 TRBV7-2
CASSWGLAGSSYNEQFF TGCGCCAGCAGCTGGGGACTAGCGGGGAGCTCCTACAATGAGCAGTTCTTC once TRBD2 TRBJ2-1 TRBV5-1
CASSYSRGRTDTQYF TGTGCCAGCAGTTACTCCAGGGGGCGCACAGATACGCAGTATTTT - TRBD1 TRBJ2-3 TRBV6-5
CASSYRNTEAFF TGTGCCAGCAGTTACCGAAACACTGAAGCTTTCTTT once - TRBJ1-1 TRBV6-6
CASSYLGRSYEQYF TGTGCCAGCAGTTATTTAGGGAGATCCTACGAGCAGTACTTC - - TRBJ2-7 TRBV6-6
CASSRVVGGRASNYGYTF TGCGCCAGCAGCCGTGTCGTAGGGGGGAGAGCCTCTAACTATGGCTACACCTTC - - TRBJ1-2 TRBV5-1
CASSLGFRAGANTGELFF TGCGCCAGCAGCTTGGGTTTCAGGGCTGGCGCGAACACCGGGGAGCTGTTTTTT - - TRBJ2-2 TRBV5-1
CASSLTGGHNEQFF TGTGCCAGCAGCTTGACAGGGGGGCACAATGAGCAGTTCTTC - TRBD1 TRBJ2-1 TRBV7-9
CASSPSGLLGWGTDTQYF TGTGCCAGCAGCCCAAGTGGCCTTTTGGGTTGGGGCACAGATACGCAGTATTTT - - TRBJ2-3 TRBV7-9
CASSDGGNEQFF TGTGCCAGCAGTGATGGGGGGAATGAGCAGTTCTTC - - TRBJ2-1 TRBV2
CASGPFRRQYF TGTGCTAGTGGCCCCTTCCGTCGGCAGTACTTC - - TRBJ2-7 TRBV12-5
CASSSLMSQGNNEQFF TGTGCCAGCAGTTCTCTCATGTCCCAGGGGAACAATGAGCAGTTCTTC - - TRBJ2-1 TRBV11-2
CASSPNGGDQPQHF TGTGCCAGCAGCCCGAACGGTGGGGATCAGCCCCAGCATTTT - - TRBJ1-5 TRBV7-9
CASSASRGGGSYEQYF TGTGCCAGCAGCGCCAGTCGGGGAGGGGGATCGTACGAGCAGTACTTC - - TRBJ2-7 TRBV7-2
CATSRDVGGLAKNIQYF TGTGCCACCAGCAGAGATGTTGGGGGACTAGCCAAAAACATTCAGTACTTC - - TRBJ2-4 TRBV15
CASSSGLKLDEQYF TGCGCCAGCAGCTCTGGGCTGAAGCTGGACGAGCAGTACTTC - - TRBJ2-7 TRBV5-1
CASSLVSGVGAGELFF TGTGCCAGCAGCTTAGTGTCGGGAGTAGGGGCCGGGGAGCTGTTTTTT few - TRBJ2-2 TRBV7-2
CASSRDLGQVNTEAFF TGTGCCAGCTCACGCGATCTGGGACAGGTAAACACTGAAGCTTTCTTT - TRBD1 TRBJ1-1 TRBV18
CASSARRGAWNSPLHF TGCGCCAGCAGCGCACGGCGGGGGGCCTGGAATTCACCCCTCCACTTT - - TRBJ1-6 TRBV5-1
CASSDSGLAGGETQYF TGTGCCAGCAGCGATTCGGGACTAGCGGGAGGGGAGACCCAGTACTTC - TRBD2 TRBJ2-5 TRBV4-2
CATWWQRGTEAFF TGTGCCACCTGGTGGCAACGCGGGACTGAAGCTTTCTTT - - TRBJ1-1 TRBV6-5
CASSLQAGGEEAFF TGTGCCAGCAGCCTTCAAGCCGGTGGGGAGGAAGCTTTCTTT - - TRBJ1-1 TRBV7-9
CAIRVAEGAGELFF TGTGCCATCAGGGTCGCTGAGGGGGCCGGGGAGCTGTTTTTT once - TRBJ2-2 TRBV10-3
CASSYVGRARNQPQHF TGTGCCAGCAGTTACGTCGGGAGGGCCCGCAATCAGCCCCAGCATTTT - - TRBJ1-5 TRBV6-6
CASSPEGNTEAFF TGTGCCAGCTCACCCGAGGGGAACACTGAAGCTTTCTTT - - TRBJ1-1 TRBV18
CASSLSGANVLTF TGTGCCAGCAGTTTATCGGGGGCCAACGTCCTGACTTTC - - TRBJ2-6 TRBV27
CASSLSDAYNSPLHF TGTGCCAGCAGTTTATCGGACGCCTATAATTCACCCCTCCACTTT - - TRBJ1-6 TRBV28
CASSKGQDNEQFF TGCGCCAGCAGCAAGGGACAAGACAATGAGCAGTTCTTC - - TRBJ2-1 TRBV5-1
CASSFPTSPRANEQFF TGTGCCAGCAGTTTCCCTACAAGCCCCAGGGCCAATGAGCAGTTCTTC - - TRBJ2-1 TRBV28
CASSQPGQGLYEQYF TGCGCCAGCAGCCAACCGGGACAGGGGCTCTACGAGCAGTACTTC - TRBD1 TRBJ2-7 TRBV4-1
CSVETPTSGSFREQFF TGCAGCGTTGAAACCCCGACTAGCGGGAGTTTTCGGGAGCAGTTCTTC once TRBD2 TRBJ2-1 TRBV29-1
CASTPDNRPYEQYF TGTGCCAGCACTCCGGACAATCGCCCCTACGAGCAGTACTTC - - TRBJ2-7 TRBV28
CASSLAVGVGYTF TGCGCCAGCAGCTTGGCCGTCGGGGTAGGGTACACCTTC - - TRBJ1-2 TRBV5-1
CAIRDPTNEKLFF TGTGCCATCCGGGATCCAACTAATGAAAAACTGTTTTTT - - TRBJ1-4 TRBV28
CASNVGTSARKVTGELFF TGTGCCAGCAACGTCGGGACTAGTGCGCGAAAGGTTACCGGGGAGCTGTTTTTT - TRBD2 TRBJ2-2 TRBV28
CASSGLAGVLGEQYF TGTGCCAGCAGTGGACTAGCGGGAGTTCTGGGAGAGCAGTACTTC - TRBD2 TRBJ2-7 TRBV6-1
CASKHAGTGALNTEAFF TGTGCCAGCAAACATGCCGGGACAGGGGCCTTGAACACTGAAGCTTTCTTT - TRBD1 TRBJ1-1 TRBV28
CASSIRPLGNSPLHF TGTGCCAGTAGTATACGGCCCCTGGGGAATTCACCCCTCCACTTT - - TRBJ1-6 TRBV19
CASSLFIESYNEQFF TGTGCCAGCAGTTTATTCATAGAATCATACAATGAGCAGTTCTTC - - TRBJ2-1 TRBV27
CASSQGLVVSPLHF TGTGCCAGCAGTCAGGGGTTGGTGGTTTCACCCCTCCACTTT - - TRBJ1-6 TRBV27
CASSPSRGPSGGGTDTQYF TGTGCCAGCAGTCCTTCAAGAGGGCCTAGCGGGGGGGGTACAGATACGCAGTATTTT - TRBD2 TRBJ2-3 TRBV27
CAVGTGGTGELFF TGTGCCGTAGGTACAGGTGGCACCGGGGAGCTGTTTTTT - - TRBJ2-2 TRBV28
CASSPGPSTDTQYF TGTGCCAGCAGCCCCGGGCCTAGCACAGATACGCAGTATTTT once - TRBJ2-3 TRBV7-2
CSVQGGQGTSYEQYF TGCAGCGTTCAAGGTGGACAGGGAACCTCCTACGAGCAGTACTTC few TRBD1 TRBJ2-7 TRBV29-1
CASSKRRQSTDTQYF TGTGCCAGCAGCAAAAGGCGGCAAAGCACAGATACGCAGTATTTT - - TRBJ2-3 TRBV21-1
CASSTPGGNGYTF TGTGCCAGCTCTACTCCAGGGGGTAATGGCTACACCTTC - TRBD1 TRBJ1-2 TRBV28
CASSDPSEGIQPQHF TGTGCCAGCAGTGATCCCTCGGAGGGGATCCAGCCCCAGCATTTT - - TRBJ1-5 TRBV6-1
CSVSATQYF TGCAGTGTGAGTGCTACGCAGTATTTT - - TRBJ2-3 TRBV20-1
CASSNGLAGVQETQYF TGCGCCAGCAGCAACGGACTAGCGGGGGTGCAAGAGACCCAGTACTTC - TRBD2 TRBJ2-5 TRBV5-1
CASSPPGTGVAGELFF TGTGCCAGCTCACCACCTGGGACAGGAGTCGCCGGGGAGCTGTTTTTT once TRBD1 TRBJ2-2 TRBV18
CASSLEAADPYTGELFF TGTGCCAGCAGCTTGGAAGCGGCCGACCCTTACACCGGGGAGCTGTTTTTT - - TRBJ2-2 TRBV5-8
CASSEGLQSAQYF TGTGCCAGCAGCGAGGGCTTGCAGTCGGCGCAGTATTTT - - TRBJ2-3 TRBV14
CASSVTGGNNEQFF TGTGCCAGCAGCGTAACGGGGGGGAACAATGAGCAGTTCTTC - TRBD2 TRBJ2-1 TRBV9
CASSELQTSGANVLTF TGTGCCAGCAGTGAATTACAGACCTCTGGGGCCAACGTCCTGACTTTC - - TRBJ2-6 TRBV2
CASRFTPSGASDF TGCGCCAGCAGGTTTACCCCTAGCGGGGCGTCGGACTTC - TRBD2 TRBJ2-5 TRBV5-1